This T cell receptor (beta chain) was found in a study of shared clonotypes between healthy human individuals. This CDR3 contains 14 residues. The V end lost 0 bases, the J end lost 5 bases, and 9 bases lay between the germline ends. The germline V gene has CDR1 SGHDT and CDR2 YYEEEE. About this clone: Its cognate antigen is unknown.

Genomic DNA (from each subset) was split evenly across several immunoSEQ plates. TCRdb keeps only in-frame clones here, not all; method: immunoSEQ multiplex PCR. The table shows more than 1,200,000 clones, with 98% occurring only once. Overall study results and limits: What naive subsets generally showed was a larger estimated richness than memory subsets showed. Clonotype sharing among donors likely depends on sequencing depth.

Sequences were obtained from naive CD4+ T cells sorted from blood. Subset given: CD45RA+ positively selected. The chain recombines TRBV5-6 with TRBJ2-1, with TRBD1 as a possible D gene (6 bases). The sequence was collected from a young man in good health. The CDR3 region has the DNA TGTGCCAGCAGCTTGGGCAGGGGAAACAATGAGCAGTTCTTC. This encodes CASSLGRGNNEQFF.